This T cell receptor (beta chain) derives from a study of blood T cell repertoires in COVID-19. Study in general: PBMCs, B-cell-depleted T cells, or T cells provided the cDNA or gDNA that made up the material.

Study processing details: Reference gene primer amplification yielded estimated nucleated cell counts. Repertoires were generated with immunoSEQ multiplex PCR, while TCRdb's copy carries only in-frame clones and drops some. The V and J calls and clone size were taken over from that table, and D and trimming were inferred from the DNA. The table has just under 40,000 clones, over 70% seen once; the top ten hold approximately 25%. The source of this sequence is a man aged 50-59 years with active or convalescent COVID-19. The material sequenced was peripheral blood.

CDR3 loop: CAISVGGWGGTEAFF. CDR3 DNA sequence: TGTGCCATCAGTGTAGGGGGATGGGGTGGCACTGAAGCTTTCTTT. The chain has TRBV10-3 and TRBJ1-1; TRBD1 is a possible D gene (6 bases). Per the germline V gene, CDR1 is ENHRY and CDR2 is SYGVKD. Trimming removed 4 bases at V and 4 bases at J, with 16 bases between. The CDR3 length is 15 residues.